These 30 T cell receptor beta chains were all obtained from the same sample, sequenced in a study of T cell responses to AZD1222 COVID-19 vaccine. The protocol was immunoSEQ multiplex PCR, while the TCRdb copy is restricted to in-frame clones and leaves out a portion. The repertoire holds about 100,000 clones, approximately 91% seen once, with about 1.8% in the top ten. The starting material was peripheral blood, obtained on day 0 of AZD1222 vaccination. Receptors originate from an adult in good health.

CDR3 loop: CAWSGVYSVAEQYF. CDR3 sequence (DNA): TGTGCCTGGAGTGGGGTTTATTCCGTCGCCGAGCAGTACTTC. The chain uses TRBV30 and TRBJ2-7; unclear D gene. V lost 1 base and J lost 6, with 16 bases in between. Germline loops: CDR1 GTSNPN, CDR2 SVGIG (reference sequence). CDR3 length: 14 residues.

V is TRBV6-1 and J is TRBJ1-5, with D possibly TRBD1 on 6 matching bases. CDR1 is MNHNS, CDR2 SASEGT, per germline. The CDR3 covers 17 residues. Trimming stripped 2 bases from V and 3 bases from J, with 17 bases between. For the CDR3, the DNA is TGTGCCAGCAGTGAACTGGGGGGCGGAAGAGTCAATCAGCCCCAGCATTTT. It specifies CASSELGGGRVNQPQHF.

The chain couples TRBV15 to TRBJ1-6; TRBD1 matches at 7 bases. Germline-derived CDR1 and CDR2 are LNHNV and YYDKDF (reference sequence). The trim removed 6 bases at V and 5 bases at J, leaving 4 bases unmatched. The CDR3 is made up of 14 amino acids. CDR3 sequence reads: CATREDRNNSPLHF. CDR3 in DNA: TGTGCCACCAGGGAGGACAGGAATAATTCACCCCTCCACTTT.

The chain recombines TRBV18 with TRBJ1-2; 12 bases agree with TRBD1. The CDR3 is 16 residues long. The V segment lost 3 bases and the J segment 2 bases; nucleotides outside the gene matches: 4. Germline V gene lookup returns CDR1 KGHSH and CDR2 LQKENI. CDR3 nucleotide sequence: TGTGCCAGCTCACCTAAGGGACAGGGGGCAAACTATGGCTACACCTTC. This codes for CASSPKGQGANYGYTF.

The chain has TRBV2 and TRBJ2-5, with TRBD2 matching over 9 bases. The CDR3 length is 16 residues. The J segment lost 2 bases and the V segment lost 0 bases, leaving 4 bases of the junction unmatched. The germline gives CDR1 SNHLY, CDR2 FYNNEI. The CDR3 loop reads CASSEARAGGQETQYF. The DNA of the CDR3 is TGTGCCAGCAGTGAAGCGAGGGCGGGAGGGCAAGAGACCCAGTACTTC.

The chain couples TRBV30 to TRBJ1-5; the D gene is possibly TRBD1 (6 bases). From germline, CDR1 is GTSNPN and CDR2 SVGIG (reference sequence). The CDR3 extends over 15 amino acids. Trimming took off 0 bases at V and 3 bases at J, with 12 bases between the two ends. CDR3 sequence (DNA): TGTGCCTGGAGTGTACCCAGGGGCATCAATCAGCCCCAGCATTTT. Its protein product is CAWSVPRGINQPQHF.

This chain joins TRBV11-2 and TRBJ2-1; 8 nucleotides align to TRBD1. The V segment lost 5 bases and the J segment 4 bases; nucleotides outside the gene matches: 10. Per the germline V gene, CDR1 is SGHAT and CDR2 is FQNNGV. The CDR3 spans 16 residues. As DNA, the CDR3 is TGTGCCAGCAGCCGCGCGGCGGGACAGGTTTACAATGAGCAGTTCTTC. Its protein is CASSRAAGQVYNEQFF.

The chain employs TRBV19 and TRBJ1-1; D not resolved. Deletions cut 5 bases from V and 3 bases from J, with 10 bases between. This CDR3 region has 13 residues. Germline V CDR1 and CDR2: LNHDA, SQIVND (reference sequence). The CDR3 sequence: CASSAKVHTEAFF. Here the CDR3 DNA reads TGTGCCAGTAGTGCCAAGGTCCACACTGAAGCTTTCTTT.

The chain links TRBV5-1 to TRBJ1-1, with TRBD1 matching 9 bases. Looked up from germline, CDR1 is SGHRS and CDR2 is YFSETQ. The CDR3 is made up of 18 amino acids. With V trimmed by 2 bases and J by 1 base, 12 bases remained unmatched. CDR3 loop: CASSFRYRGRGTNTEAFF. CDR3 nucleotide sequence: TGCGCCAGCAGCTTTCGATACAGGGGGCGCGGTACGAACACTGAAGCTTTCTTT.

The genes are TRBV7-3 and TRBJ2-6; TRBD2 agrees at 7 bases. CDR3 size: 18 residues. The junction had 11 bases not matched to a gene; V was cut back by 5 bases and J by 1 base. The germline V gene has CDR1 SGHTA and CDR2 FQGTGA. CDR3 residues: CASSPFSEAGSGANVLTF. The DNA of the CDR3 is TGTGCCAGCAGCCCCTTCTCGGAAGCGGGGTCTGGGGCCAACGTCCTGACTTTC.

The genes are TRBV7-2 and TRBJ2-7; TRBD2 agrees at 10 bases. Germline lookup yields CDR1 SGHTA and CDR2 FQGNSA. This CDR3 has 15 amino acids. V was clipped by 5 bases and J by 5 bases; unmatched bases: 9. The CDR3 DNA sequence: TGTGCCAGCAGCGCACAACTAGCGGGACACCACGAGCAGTACTTC. It encodes CASSAQLAGHHEQYF.

This clone was seen a handful of times. The DNA is omitted, as the CDR3 cannot be located on it reliably, and the CDR3 follows TCRdb's listing. This chain links TRBV12-2 with TRBJ1-6; TRBD1 reflects the table's D call only, with no check against the DNA. TRBV12-2 is flagged as a pseudogene. 21 amino acids form the CDR3, both terminal residues included. CDR3 residues: CASRLVRDRVGWGSYNSPLHF.

The genes are TRBV28 and TRBJ2-7; TRBD2 might be the D (6 bases). The CDR3 runs to 12 residues. Germline lookup yields CDR1 MDHEN and CDR2 SYDVKM. V lost 4 bases and J 3 bases, leaving 7 bases between the germline ends. This chain's CDR3 is CASSSGGYEQYF. DNA for the CDR3: TGTGCCAGCAGTTCCGGGGGCTACGAGCAGTACTTC.

The chain links TRBV18 to TRBJ2-4; D may be TRBD1 (5 bases). This CDR3 contains 19 residues. Trimming cost V 1 base and J 8 bases, with 27 bases left between them. The germline CDR1 and CDR2 sequences are KGHSH and LQKENI. The CDR3 bases are TGTGCCAGCTCACCACTAGAGGATAGGGGCCCAGTCAAGGTAGACATTCAGTACTTC. It encodes CASSPLEDRGPVKVDIQYF.

The CDR3 here is CASSPQREKLFF. DNA for the CDR3: TGTGCCAGCAGCCCTCAGAGGGAAAAACTGTTTTTT. This chain links TRBV7-8 with TRBJ1-4; D remains ambiguous. Germline loops: CDR1 SGHVS, CDR2 FQNEAQ. V was shortened by 5 bases and J by 8 bases, with 9 bases between the two germline ends. The CDR3 contains 12 residues. Based on the CDR3 plus reference TRBV7-8 and TRBJ1-4, the full variable domain is GAGVSQSPRYKVAKRGQDVALRCDPISGHVSLFWYQQALGQGPEFLTYFQNEAQLDKSGLPSDRFFAERPEGSVSTLKIQRTQQEDSAVYLCASSPQREKLFFGSGTQLSVL.

The rearrangement joins TRBV3-1 (or the pseudogene TRBV3-2) to TRBJ2-3; the D is unclear. V was shortened by 4 bases and J by 4 bases, with 12 bases between the two germline ends. CDR3 size: 14 residues. Germline loops: CDR1 LGHDT, CDR2 YNNKEL (reference sequence). CDR3 in amino acids: CASSPTGAPDTQYF. The CDR3 bases are TGTGCCAGCAGCCCGACTGGAGCCCCAGATACGCAGTATTTT.

This chain links TRBV29-1 with TRBJ1-5, with a tentative D call TRBD1 (6 bases). The CDR3 is 12 residues long. Germline-derived CDR1 and CDR2 are SQVTM and ANQGSEA. The V and J ends lost 4 bases and 7 bases respectively, with 11 bases between them. Written as DNA, the CDR3 is TGCAGCGTTGTGACAGGAGGACAGCCCCAGCATTTT. Its protein product is CSVVTGGQPQHF.

This rearrangement joins TRBV19 to TRBJ1-4, with D perhaps matching TRBD1 (5 bases). Trimming stripped 7 bases from V and 8 bases from J, with 17 bases between. From germline, CDR1 is LNHDA and CDR2 SQIVND (reference sequence). This CDR3 contains 14 residues. The CDR3 is CASTRTLDGEKLFF. In nucleotides, the CDR3 is TGTGCCAGTACTAGGACACTCGATGGGGAAAAACTGTTTTTT.

This chain connects TRBV11-2 to TRBJ2-3; D ambiguous. V gave up 1 base and J gave up 1 base, with 6 bases separating them. CDR1 is SGHAT, CDR2 FQNNGV, per germline. The CDR3 is made up of 14 amino acids. CDR3 nucleotide sequence: TGTGCCAGCAGCTTAGGGATCCGCACAGATACGCAGTATTTT. Translating gives CASSLGIRTDTQYF.

CDR3 protein: CASSPLADASSEQFF. In nucleotides, the CDR3 is TGTGCCAGCTCACCATTGGCAGATGCTTCTAGTGAGCAGTTCTTC. The rearrangement links TRBV18 to TRBJ2-1; D is undetermined. The ends were cut back, 2 bases at V and 9 bases at J, with 17 bases in the middle. This CDR3 contains 15 residues. Per germline, CDR1 KGHSH and CDR2 LQKENI.

This chain joins TRBV7-2 and TRBJ2-3; D remains ambiguous. V shed 1 base and J shed 2 bases, with 13 bases lying between them. This CDR3 is 16 amino acids long. Germline V gives CDR1 SGHTA, CDR2 FQGNSA. The CDR3 region has the DNA TGTGCCAGCAGCTTAGGGGGAAGCAGCCTCACAGATACGCAGTATTTT. Protein: CASSLGGSSLTDTQYF.

The CDR3 sequence is CASRPWRGRRYGYTF. For the CDR3, the DNA is TGTGCCAGCAGGCCATGGAGGGGGCGAAGGTATGGCTACACCTTC. The chain joins TRBV6-4 to TRBJ1-2, with 7 nucleotides matching TRBD1. The germline V gene has CDR1 MRHNA and CDR2 SNTAGT. This CDR3 spans 15 amino acids. V lost 6 bases, J lost 5 bases, and 12 bases stayed unmatched.

This clone was recorded only once. V and J are TRBV7-9 and TRBJ1-1; 7 bases are shared with TRBD1. After removal of 7 bases from V and 7 bases from J, the junction contained 9 bases not matched to a gene. The CDR3 runs to 13 residues. Germline CDR1 and CDR2: SEHNR and FQNEAQ (reference sequence). CDR3 loop: CASKARQGVEAFF. The CDR3 bases are TGTGCCAGCAAGGCCAGACAGGGCGTTGAAGCTTTCTTT.

DNA of the CDR3: TGTGCCAGTGCCATCACAGGGAGCTCCTACGAGCAGTACTTC. Its protein product is CASAITGSSYEQYF. This rearrangement joins TRBV2 to TRBJ2-7, with a weak D call TRBD1 (6 bases). This CDR3 comprises 14 residues. The germline V gene encodes CDR1 SNHLY and CDR2 FYNNEI. V was cut by 9 bases and J by 0 bases, with 15 bases left in between.

This sequence joins TRBV18 and TRBJ1-5; TRBD1 might be the D (6 bases). Trimming removed 2 bases from V and 4 bases from J, with 12 bases in between. This CDR3 is 15 amino acids long. Germline CDR1 and CDR2: KGHSH and LQKENI. CDR3 amino acids: CASSPRGSPNQPQHF. The CDR3 DNA reads TGTGCCAGCTCACCAAGGGGGTCACCAAATCAGCCCCAGCATTTT.

This chain uses TRBV5-6 with TRBJ1-2; D possibly corresponds to TRBD1 (5 bases). CDR3 length: 13 residues. Trimming took 5 bases from V and 2 from J, leaving 10 bases between them. Germline loops: CDR1 SGHDT, CDR2 YYEEEE. The CDR3 DNA follows: TGTGCCAGCAGTCGGGACGGGAACTATGGCTACACCTTC. Its translation is CASSRDGNYGYTF.

The chain recombines TRBV27 with TRBJ2-3, with TRBD1 matching over 7 bases. J was trimmed by 2 bases and V by 4 bases; bases with no gene match: 9. Germline V gene sequence: CDR1 MNHEY, CDR2 SMNVEV (reference sequence). There are 16 residues in the CDR3. The CDR3: CASSSYRGMATDTQYF. The CDR3 bases are TGTGCCAGCAGTTCTTACAGGGGAATGGCCACAGATACGCAGTATTTT.

Here the CDR3 DNA reads TGTGCCAGCAGTTTAAACAGTTTCTCCTACGAGCAGTACTTC. This sequence encodes CASSLNSFSYEQYF. The chain couples TRBV28 to TRBJ2-7; D is undetermined. The V gene's germline CDR1 is MDHEN and CDR2 SYDVKM. Trimming removed 2 bases from V and 0 bases from J, with 8 bases in between. The CDR3 totals 14 residues. Full variable domain (outside the CDR3, taken from reference TRBV28 and TRBJ2-7): DVKVTQSSRYLVKRTGEKVFLECVQDMDHENMFWYRQDPGLGLRLIYFSYDVKMKEKGDIPEGYSVSREKKERFSLILESASTNQTSMYLCASSLNSFSYEQYFGPGTRLTVT.

J is TRBJ1-5 and V is TRBV6-1; unclear D gene. V was clipped by 3 bases and J by 15 bases, with 9 bases between them. The CDR3 has 10 amino acids. Germline V gives CDR1 MNHNS, CDR2 SASEGT. The CDR3 sequence: CASSEDTWHF. The CDR3 nucleotides read TGTGCCAGCAGTGAGGATACTTGGCATTTT.

This clone was seen once. The chain uses TRBV2 and TRBJ1-3; no reliable D call. This CDR3 comprises 12 residues. Trimming removed 4 bases at V and 5 bases at J, with 6 bases between. Germline-derived CDR1 and CDR2 are SNHLY and FYNNEI. CDR3 in amino acids: CASSAGRNTIYF. The CDR3 region has the DNA TGTGCCAGCAGTGCGGGGAGAAACACCATATATTTT.